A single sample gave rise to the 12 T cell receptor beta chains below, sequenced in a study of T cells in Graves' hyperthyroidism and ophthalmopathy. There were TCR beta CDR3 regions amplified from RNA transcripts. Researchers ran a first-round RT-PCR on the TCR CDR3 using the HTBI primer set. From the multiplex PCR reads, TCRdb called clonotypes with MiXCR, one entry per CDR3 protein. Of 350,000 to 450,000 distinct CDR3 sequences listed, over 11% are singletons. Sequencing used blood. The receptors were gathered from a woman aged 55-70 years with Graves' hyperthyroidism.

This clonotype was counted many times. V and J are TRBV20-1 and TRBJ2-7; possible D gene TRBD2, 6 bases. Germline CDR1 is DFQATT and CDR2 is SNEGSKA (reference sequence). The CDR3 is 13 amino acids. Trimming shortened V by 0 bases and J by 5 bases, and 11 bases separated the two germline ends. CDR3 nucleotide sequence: TGCAGTGCTAGAGATCATGGGGAGGACGAGCAGTACTTC. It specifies CSARDHGEDEQYF.

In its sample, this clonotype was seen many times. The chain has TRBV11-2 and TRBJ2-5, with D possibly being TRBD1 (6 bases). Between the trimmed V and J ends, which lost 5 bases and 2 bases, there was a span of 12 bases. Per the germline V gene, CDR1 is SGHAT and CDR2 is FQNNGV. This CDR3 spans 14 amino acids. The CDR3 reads CASSGRDTQETQYF. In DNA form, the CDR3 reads TGTGCCAGCAGCGGACGGGACACTCAAGAGACCCAGTACTTC.

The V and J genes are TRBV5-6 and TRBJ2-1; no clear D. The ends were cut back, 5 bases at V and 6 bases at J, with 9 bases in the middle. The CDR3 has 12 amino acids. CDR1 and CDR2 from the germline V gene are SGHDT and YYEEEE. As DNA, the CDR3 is TGTGCCAGCAGTGCGGATTCCAATGAGCAGTTCTTC. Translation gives CASSADSNEQFF.

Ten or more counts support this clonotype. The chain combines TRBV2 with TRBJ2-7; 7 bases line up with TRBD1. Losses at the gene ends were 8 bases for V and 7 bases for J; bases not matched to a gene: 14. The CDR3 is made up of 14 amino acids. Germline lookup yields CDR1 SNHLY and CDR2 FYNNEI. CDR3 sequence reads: CASCGDSAFGEQYF. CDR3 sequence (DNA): TGTGCCAGCTGTGGGGACAGTGCCTTTGGGGAGCAGTACTTC.

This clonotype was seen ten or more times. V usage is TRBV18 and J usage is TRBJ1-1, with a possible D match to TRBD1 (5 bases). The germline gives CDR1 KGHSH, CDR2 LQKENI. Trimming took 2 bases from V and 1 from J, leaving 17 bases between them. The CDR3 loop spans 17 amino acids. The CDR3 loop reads CASSPFPPGPPNTEAFF. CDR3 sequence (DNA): TGTGCCAGCTCACCATTCCCTCCGGGACCGCCGAACACTGAAGCTTTCTTT.

As DNA, the CDR3 is TGTGCCAGCAGCGGCCCGGGACAGGCGTCCTACAATGAGCAGTTCTTC. Encoded protein: CASSGPGQASYNEQFF. J is TRBJ2-1 and V is TRBV11-1, with TRBD1 identical over 8 bases. The germline CDR1 and CDR2 sequences are SGHAT and FQDESV (reference sequence). This CDR3 spans 16 amino acids. V trimming: 5 bases; J trimming: 1 base; junction bases outside the gene matches: 7.

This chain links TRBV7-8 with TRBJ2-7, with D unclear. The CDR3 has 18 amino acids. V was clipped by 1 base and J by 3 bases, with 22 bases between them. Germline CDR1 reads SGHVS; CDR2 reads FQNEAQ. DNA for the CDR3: TGTGCCAGCAGCTTAGGATCCAGTACCCTGGGCAGGTACTACGAGCAGTACTTC. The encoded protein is CASSLGSSTLGRYYEQYF.

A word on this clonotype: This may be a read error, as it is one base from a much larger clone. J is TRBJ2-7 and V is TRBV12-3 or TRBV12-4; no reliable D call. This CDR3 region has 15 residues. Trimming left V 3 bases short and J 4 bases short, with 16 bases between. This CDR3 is CASSLVLGTSYEQYF. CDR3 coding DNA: TGTGCCAGCAGTTTGGTCCTTGGTACCTCTTACGAGCAGTACTTC.

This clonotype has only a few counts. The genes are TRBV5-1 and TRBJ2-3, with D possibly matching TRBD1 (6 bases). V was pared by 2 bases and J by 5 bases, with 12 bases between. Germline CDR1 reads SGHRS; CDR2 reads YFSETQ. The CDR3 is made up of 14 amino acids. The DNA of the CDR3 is TGCGCCAGCAGCTTAGAACAGGGAAGAGATACGCAGTATTTT. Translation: CASSLEQGRDTQYF.

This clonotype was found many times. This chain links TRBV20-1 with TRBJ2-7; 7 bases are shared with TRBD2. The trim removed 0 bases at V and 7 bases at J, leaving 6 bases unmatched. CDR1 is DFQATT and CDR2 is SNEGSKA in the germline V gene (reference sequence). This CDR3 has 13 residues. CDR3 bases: TGCAGTGCTAGAGATCGACTAGCTTTGGAGCAGTACTTC. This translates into CSARDRLALEQYF.

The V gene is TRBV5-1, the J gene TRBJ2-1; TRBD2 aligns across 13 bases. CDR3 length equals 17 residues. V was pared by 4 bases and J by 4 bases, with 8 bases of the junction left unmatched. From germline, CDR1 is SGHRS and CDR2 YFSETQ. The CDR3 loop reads CASSRGLAGVMYNEQFF. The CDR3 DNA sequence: TGCGCCAGCAGCCGTGGACTAGCGGGAGTTATGTACAATGAGCAGTTCTTC.

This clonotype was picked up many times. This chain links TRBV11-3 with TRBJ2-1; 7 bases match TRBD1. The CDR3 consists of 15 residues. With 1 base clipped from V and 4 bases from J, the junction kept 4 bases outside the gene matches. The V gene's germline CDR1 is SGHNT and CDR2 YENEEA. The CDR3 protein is CASSLAQGTYNEQFF. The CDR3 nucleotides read TGTGCCAGCAGCTTAGCACAGGGGACGTACAATGAGCAGTTCTTC.